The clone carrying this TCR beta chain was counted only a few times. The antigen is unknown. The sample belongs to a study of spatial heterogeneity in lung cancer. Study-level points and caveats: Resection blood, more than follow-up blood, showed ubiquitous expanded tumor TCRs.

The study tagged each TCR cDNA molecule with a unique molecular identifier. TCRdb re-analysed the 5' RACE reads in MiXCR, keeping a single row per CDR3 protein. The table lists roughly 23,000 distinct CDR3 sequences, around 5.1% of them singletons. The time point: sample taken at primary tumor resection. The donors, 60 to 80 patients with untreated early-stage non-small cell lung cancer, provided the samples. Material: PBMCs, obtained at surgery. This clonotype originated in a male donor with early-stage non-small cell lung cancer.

The DNA of the CDR3 is TGTGCCAGCAACGACGGGGGAGGCACAGATACGCAGTATTTT. Its protein product is CASNDGGGTDTQYF. The chain is built from TRBV5-4 and TRBJ2-3; possible D gene TRBD2, 6 bases. The CDR3 covers 14 residues. V was trimmed by 6 bases and J by 1 base, leaving 12 bases between them. Germline V CDR1 and CDR2: SGHNT, YYREEE (reference sequence).